These 32 T cell receptor beta chains originate from one sample sequenced in a study of blood T cell repertoires in COVID-19. Generated by immunoSEQ multiplex PCR, the TCRdb table keeps only in-frame clones and is missing some. The table includes some 350,000 clones, approximately 88% detected once. Sequenced sample: PBMCs or T cells enriched from blood (not recorded which). The source of these receptors is a man aged 30 to 45 who had recovered from COVID-19.

This clone was seen more than once but under ten times. This chain uses TRBV28 with TRBJ2-7; 8 positions agree with TRBD2. Germline CDR1 and CDR2: MDHEN and SYDVKM. Trimming at V came to 4 bases and at J to 2 bases, leaving 7 bases not matched to a gene. This CDR3 is 15 amino acids long. DNA of the CDR3: TGTGCCAGCAGTTCACCCTCGGGGGGGACCTACGAGCAGTACTTC. This gives the protein CASSSPSGGTYEQYF.

The chain couples TRBV28 to TRBJ1-2, with D possibly matching TRBD1 (6 bases). V was trimmed by 6 bases and J by 1 base, leaving 9 bases between them. Germline-derived CDR1 and CDR2 are MDHEN and SYDVKM. This CDR3 is built from 13 residues. The CDR3 coding sequence is TGTGCCAGCAGGTACAGGGATAACTATGGCTACACCTTC. Translated, it gives CASRYRDNYGYTF.

About this clone: Germline is not matched at one junction end, which may reflect a read error. This chain joins TRBV30 and TRBJ1-2; D is unclear. The CDR3 runs to 13 residues. CDR1 and CDR2 (germline): GTSNPN, SVGIG (reference sequence). CDR3 DNA: TGTGCCTGGAGTGTACTCTTAGGCCAGGTCCCCCACTTC. Protein product: CAWSVLLGQVPHF.

The rearrangement joins TRBV7-8 to TRBJ2-3, with D unresolved. Germline CDR1 reads SGHVS; CDR2 reads FQNEAQ. V lost 5 bases and J 0 bases, leaving 15 bases between the germline ends. This CDR3 is 16 amino acids long. The chain's CDR3 is CASSLLRLTSTDTQYF. In DNA, the CDR3 is TGTGCCAGCAGCCTCCTCCGTCTCACTAGCACAGATACGCAGTATTTT.

The chain has TRBV14 and TRBJ2-4, with TRBD1 as a possible D gene (5 bases). The ends were cut back, 0 bases at V and 3 bases at J, with 12 bases in the middle. Germline values: CDR1 SGHDN, CDR2 FVKESK. The CDR3 is 16 residues long. The CDR3 spells CASSQDIGVGKNIQYF. The CDR3 region has the DNA TGTGCCAGCAGCCAAGATATAGGGGTCGGCAAAAACATTCAGTACTTC.

Worth noting for this clone: Other nucleotide sequences in the sample specify the same CDR3. The chain has TRBV18 and TRBJ2-7; D remains ambiguous. CDR3 length: 13 residues. CDR1 is KGHSH, CDR2 LQKENI, per germline. V gave up 1 base and J gave up 1 base, with 5 bases separating them. The CDR3 loop is CASSPRDSYEQYF. In DNA form, the CDR3 reads TGTGCCAGCTCACCACGAGATTCCTACGAGCAGTACTTC.

To note about this clone: This sample also contains other DNA sequences that code for the same CDR3. The genes are TRBV4-1 and TRBJ2-3, with D possibly being TRBD2 (6 bases). Germline V gene data show CDR1 as MGHRA and CDR2 as YSYEKL. This CDR3 has 16 amino acids. Trimming stripped 0 bases from V and 1 base from J, with 11 bases between. In nucleotides, the CDR3 is TGCGCCAGCAGCCAAGATTGGCGGGGAGGCACAGATACGCAGTATTTT. Its protein is CASSQDWRGGTDTQYF.

The chain recombines TRBV7-2 with TRBJ1-1; D unresolved. Germline V gives CDR1 SGHTA, CDR2 FQGNSA. The CDR3 loop spans 13 amino acids. Trimming shortened V by 2 bases and J by 0 bases, and 4 bases separated the two germline ends. The CDR3 DNA follows: TGTGCCAGCAGCTTATATGTGAACACTGAAGCTTTCTTT. Protein sequence: CASSLYVNTEAFF.

The sample holds one count of this clone. The V call is TRBV7-9, the J call TRBJ2-1; tentatively, D is TRBD2 (7 bases). The V gene's germline CDR1 is SEHNR and CDR2 FQNEAQ (reference sequence). The CDR3 is 14 residues long. V was clipped by 10 bases and J by 8 bases, with 21 bases between them. In DNA form, the CDR3 reads TGTGCCATCGGCATCGGGGGGCGTATATATGAGCAGTTCTTC. Protein: CAIGIGGRIYEQFF.

This clone was observed a handful of times. This chain joins TRBV7-9 and TRBJ1-1, with 8 bases fitting TRBD1. J was trimmed by 0 bases and V by 4 bases; bases with no gene match: 4. Per germline, CDR1 SEHNR and CDR2 FQNEAQ (reference sequence). The CDR3 length is 15 residues. CDR3 coding DNA: TGTGCCAGCAGCTCAGGGGGCTCGATGAACACTGAAGCTTTCTTT. Amino acids: CASSSGGSMNTEAFF.

This clone showed up just a few times. The V and J genes are TRBV6-6 and TRBJ2-3; 9 nucleotides align to TRBD2. The germline V gene encodes CDR1 MNHNY and CDR2 SVGAGI (reference sequence). The junction had 8 bases not matched to a gene; V was cut back by 5 bases and J by 2 bases. The CDR3 runs 16 residues. As DNA, the CDR3 is TGTGCCAGCAGTGGACGTAGCGGGGGAGTCACAGATACGCAGTATTTT. Amino acids: CASSGRSGGVTDTQYF.

This clone showed up just once. The rearrangement uses TRBV15 and TRBJ1-2; D unresolved. This CDR3 contains 13 residues. The ends were cut back, 0 bases at V and 7 bases at J, with 9 bases in the middle. Germline V gives CDR1 LNHNV, CDR2 YYDKDF (reference sequence). CDR3 sequence (DNA): TGTGCCACCAGCAGAGATCCGGTCCCTGGCTACACCTTC. As protein: CATSRDPVPGYTF.

The J gene is TRBJ1-2, the V gene TRBV29-1, with no clear D. The V end was cut by 0 bases, the J end by 2 bases, with 10 bases between. The CDR3 contains 14 residues. Germline loops: CDR1 SQVTM, CDR2 ANQGSEA. CDR3 nucleotides: TGCAGCGTTGAAGATAAGCGGATCAACTATGGCTACACCTTC. Translated, it gives CSVEDKRINYGYTF.

The chain carries TRBV9 and TRBJ2-1; 8 nucleotides agree with TRBD2. This CDR3 spans 15 amino acids. V gave up 0 bases and J gave up 8 bases; unmatched junction bases: 7. Germline V CDR1 and CDR2: SGDLS, YYNGEE. DNA of the CDR3: TGTGCCAGCAGCGTAGCGGGGCGGGGGGACCATGAGCAGTTCTTC. It encodes CASSVAGRGDHEQFF.

The chain recombines TRBV28 with TRBJ2-2; a weak D match, TRBD1 (6 bases). V was cut by 4 bases and J by 5 bases, with 20 bases left in between. The CDR3 runs 17 residues. CDR1 is MDHEN, CDR2 SYDVKM, per germline. CDR3 protein: CASSSAGVGAQTGELFF. In DNA, the CDR3 is TGTGCCAGCAGTTCCGCCGGGGTGGGGGCGCAGACCGGGGAGCTGTTTTTT. Drawing the rest from reference TRBV28 and TRBJ2-2, the complete variable domain is DVKVTQSSRYLVKRTGEKVFLECVQDMDHENMFWYRQDPGLGLRLIYFSYDVKMKEKGDIPEGYSVSREKKERFSLILESASTNQTSMYLCASSSAGVGAQTGELFFGEGSRLTVL.

The chain has TRBV29-1 and TRBJ2-7, with D possibly matching TRBD1 (6 bases). This CDR3 has 15 amino acids. Germline CDR1 and CDR2: SQVTM and ANQGSEA. V was shortened by 6 bases and J by 0 bases, with 18 bases between the two germline ends. CDR3 residues: CSVSPDRPVSYEQYF. CDR3 DNA: TGCAGCGTGAGCCCGGACAGACCGGTCTCCTACGAGCAGTACTTC.

V gene TRBV7-8 combines with J gene TRBJ1-2, with 8 nucleotides matching TRBD1. There are 13 residues in the CDR3. Germline V gene lookup returns CDR1 SGHVS and CDR2 FQNEAQ. V shed 8 bases and J 6 bases; nucleotides not matched to a gene: 8. The CDR3 DNA is TGTGCCAGCGGGACAGGACCTAGGGATGGCTACACCTTC. The encoded protein is CASGTGPRDGYTF.

On this clone: Other DNA sequences from this sample encode an identical CDR3 as well. V gene TRBV9 combines with J gene TRBJ2-5, with D perhaps matching TRBD1 (5 bases). Germline CDR1 reads SGDLS; CDR2 reads YYNGEE. The germline V and J ends were trimmed by 0 bases and 4 bases, with 10 bases remaining between them. The CDR3 is made up of 14 amino acids. The CDR3: CASSVGRAGETQYF. In DNA form, the CDR3 reads TGTGCCAGCAGCGTAGGCAGGGCCGGAGAGACCCAGTACTTC.

For the CDR3, the DNA is TGTGCCAGCAGCTTATCAGGGGGGCTCCTAGACGAGCAGTACTTC. Its translation: CASSLSGGLLDEQYF. J is TRBJ2-7 and V is TRBV7-9, with D possibly being TRBD1 (7 bases). Per the germline V gene, CDR1 is SEHNR and CDR2 is FQNEAQ (reference sequence). The CDR3 extends over 15 amino acids. V was cut by 2 bases and J by 5 bases, with 16 bases left in between. Combining the CDR3 with reference TRBV7-9 and TRBJ2-7 gives the whole variable domain DTGVSQNPRHKITKRGQNVTFRCDPISEHNRLYWYRQTLGQGPEFLTYFQNEAQLEKSRLLSDRFSAERPKGSFSTLEIQRTEQGDSAMYLCASSLSGGLLDEQYFGPGTRLTVT.

The chain has TRBV2 and TRBJ1-3, with TRBD1 matching 7 bases. CDR3 size: 16 residues. V lost 6 bases, J lost 0 bases, and 8 bases stayed unmatched. Germline CDR1 and CDR2: SNHLY and FYNNEI. This CDR3 is CASSKDRTSSGNTIYF. The DNA for the CDR3 is TGTGCCAGCAGCAAGGACAGGACGAGCTCTGGAAACACCATATATTTT. Complete variable domain (other parts from reference TRBV2 and TRBJ1-3): EPEVTQTPSHQVTQMGQEVILRCVPISNHLYFYWYRQILGQKVEFLVSFYNNEISEKSEIFDDQFSVERPDGSNFTLKIRSTKLEDSAMYFCASSKDRTSSGNTIYFGEGSWLTVV.

This sequence joins TRBV9 and TRBJ2-1; TRBD1 matches at 9 bases. The CDR3 extends over 15 amino acids. Germline V gene data show CDR1 as SGDLS and CDR2 as YYNGEE. The V segment lost 3 bases and the J segment 6 bases; nucleotides outside the gene matches: 7. The CDR3: CASSAPGTGINEQFF. The CDR3 DNA reads TGTGCCAGCAGCGCGCCCGGGACAGGGATCAATGAGCAGTTCTTC.

The V call is TRBV2, the J call TRBJ2-1; 9 bases agree with TRBD2. Per germline, CDR1 SNHLY and CDR2 FYNNEI. After removal of 4 bases from V and 4 bases from J, the junction contained 8 bases not matched to a gene. This CDR3 region has 16 residues. The CDR3 protein is CASSAATSGRYNEQFF. The DNA for the CDR3 is TGTGCCAGCAGTGCTGCGACTAGCGGAAGATACAATGAGCAGTTCTTC.

J is TRBJ2-7 and V is TRBV6-5, with 11 nucleotides matching TRBD1. CDR1 is MNHEY and CDR2 is SVGAGI in the germline V gene. This CDR3 has 14 amino acids. The ends lost 5 bases at V and 6 bases at J; junction bases unmatched: 6. This chain's CDR3 is CASSPGTGGSEQYF. The CDR3 nucleotides read TGTGCCAGCAGTCCCGGGACAGGGGGTAGCGAGCAGTACTTC.

The chain is built from TRBV30 and TRBJ1-2; a possible D gene is TRBD1 (5 bases). The CDR3 is 12 residues long. The V end was cut by 4 bases, the J end by 6 bases, with 12 bases between. Germline loops: CDR1 GTSNPN, CDR2 SVGIG (reference sequence). The CDR3 DNA reads as TGTGCCTGGAACTCAGGGCGGAATGGCTACACCTTC. Its translation: CAWNSGRNGYTF.

CDR3 sequence (DNA): TGTGCCAGCAGTTTTGAGCGGGGGGGGGCAGATACGCAGTATTTT. Protein: CASSFERGGADTQYF. The chain is built from TRBV27 and TRBJ2-3; 10 bases align to TRBD2. This CDR3 has 15 residues. V trimming: 3 bases; J trimming: 4 bases; junction bases outside the gene matches: 4. Germline values: CDR1 MNHEY, CDR2 SMNVEV (reference sequence).

This CDR3 is CAISEWTSNGYTF. The CDR3 region has the DNA TGTGCCATCAGTGAGTGGACTTCGAATGGCTACACCTTC. This rearrangement joins TRBV10-3 to TRBJ1-2, with unresolved D. This CDR3 has 13 amino acids. Trimming shortened V by 1 base and J by 6 bases, and 9 bases separated the two germline ends. Germline CDR1 reads ENHRY; CDR2 reads SYGVKD.

This rearrangement joins TRBV30 to TRBJ2-7, with TRBD1 matching over 7 bases. V shed 2 bases and J 3 bases; nucleotides not matched to a gene: 10. The germline V gene encodes CDR1 GTSNPN and CDR2 SVGIG (reference sequence). CDR3 length: 15 amino acids. CDR3 protein: CAWSYQGVLNYEQYF. The CDR3 coding sequence is TGTGCCTGGAGTTACCAGGGGGTCCTGAACTACGAGCAGTACTTC.

The genes are TRBV6-8 and TRBJ2-3, with TRBD2 matching over 12 bases. CDR3 size: 15 residues. Trimming removed 5 bases from V and 5 bases from J; junction bases left unmatched: 5. Germline V lookup: CDR1 MNHGY, CDR2 SAAAGT. The CDR3 protein is CASSHTSGGLDTQYF. CDR3 DNA: TGTGCCAGCAGTCATACTAGCGGGGGGTTAGATACGCAGTATTTT.

This chain links TRBV11-2 with TRBJ2-5; maybe TRBD2 (6 bases). The CDR3 is made up of 13 amino acids. CDR1 SGHAT and CDR2 FQNNGV come from the germline V gene. Between the trimmed V and J ends, which lost 5 bases and 5 bases, there was a span of 12 bases. The CDR3 DNA sequence: TGTGCCAGCAGCCCTCGGGCGGGGGAGACCCAGTACTTC. Translating it yields CASSPRAGETQYF.

The chain uses TRBV13 and TRBJ1-1, with 12 bases lining up with TRBD1. With V trimmed by 5 bases and J by 6 bases, 7 bases remained unmatched. The CDR3 is made up of 15 amino acids. The germline V gene encodes CDR1 PRHDT and CDR2 FYEKMQ (reference sequence). In DNA, the CDR3 is TGTGCCAGCAGCGCCCCGGGACAGGGGGCGGCTGAAGCTTTCTTT. It encodes CASSAPGQGAAEAFF.

The V gene is TRBV11-2, the J gene TRBJ2-3; 11 bases align to TRBD2. V shed 5 bases, J shed 1 base, and the junction held 2 bases outside the gene matches. CDR3 length: 15 residues. CDR1 and CDR2 from the germline V gene are SGHAT and FQNNGV. As DNA, the CDR3 is TGTGCCAGCAGCATAGCGGGGGGGCGCACAGATACGCAGTATTTT. The encoded protein is CASSIAGGRTDTQYF.

This clone was seen a single time. V is TRBV13 and J is TRBJ2-1, with D uncertain. The V gene's germline CDR1 is PRHDT and CDR2 FYEKMQ (reference sequence). Trimming shortened V by 1 base and J by 4 bases, and 11 bases separated the two germline ends. CDR3 length equals 15 residues. CDR3 residues: CASSLELGIYNEQFF. CDR3 nucleotides: TGTGCCAGCAGCTTAGAACTGGGCATATACAATGAGCAGTTCTTC.